The T cell receptor (beta chain) under discussion was sequenced for a study of T-cell memory formation after mild COVID-19 (dated by TCRdb to about 2021). General notes on the study: TCR sequence clusters from the two donors were largely donor specific. In a couple of donors, T-cell clones that expanded and contracted after mild COVID-19 were tracked by sequencing TCRalpha and TCRbeta repertoires over time. The cohort comprised two young, previously healthy adult volunteers, one female and one male. What the research found in general, with its limitations: SARS-CoV-2 specificity was not confirmed for the second-wave clones peaking on day 37. Contracting CD4+ clones turned up mainly in the CM and EM memory subsets, whereas EMRA was where CD8+ clones were enriched. The study covered only two mild cases, and larger cohorts including severe cases with pre-infection samples were considered necessary. Some responding clones were detected in pre-infection memory, suggesting pre-existing cross-reactive memory T cells joined the SARS-CoV-2 response. From day 15 to 85, contracting clones showed balanced CD4/CD8 phenotypes, whereas a second wave of clones that expanded from day 15 to 37 leaned towards CD4+.

Worth noting for this clonotype: It lacks a known antigen. The sample holds no much larger clone one base away, and base qualities are not on file.

Sequencing used an Illumina NovaSeq 6000. TCRalpha and TCRbeta cDNA libraries were constructed by 5'RACE with constant-segment primers, with sample barcodes and unique molecular identifiers being introduced. Trizol reagent was used to extract RNA from every sample. The libraries were amplified in two PCR steps, and the second step added a second sample barcode and Illumina TruSeq adapters. Sequencing of libraries was performed on an Illumina NovaSeq with 2 x 150 bp paired-end reads. The study's own analysis went as follows. With migec v1.2.7, reads were demultiplexed and then collapsed into UMI-guided consensus sequences. Using mixcr v2.1.11, the UMI consensuses were aligned to TRA and TRB V and J templates and assembled into clonotypes. Expanded or contracted clonotypes were those called significant by both edgeR and NoisET, with noise models trained on biological replicates. edgeR calls used a false discovery rate-adjusted p below 0.01 and a log2 fold-change threshold of 1. As an exploratory analysis of dynamics, PCA with hierarchical clustering was applied to max-normalized trajectories of the 1000 most abundant clonotypes. Separately sequenced CD4+ and CD8+ repertoires were used to assign a CD4 or CD8 phenotype to each responding clone. TCRdb applied fastp at Q25 and MiXCR to the public reads, then kept only in-frame beta chains. Identical CDR3 proteins give one entry, which carries the most common genes and DNA. TCRdb's processing, not the authors' own work, is the source of the V and J calls. Across this sample there are 100,000 to 130,000 distinct CDR3 sequences, with roughly a sixth seen only once. The top ten clonotypes cover around 5.1% of the sample.

V is shortened by 4 bases, J by 5 bases, and the region joining them spans 12 bases. The CDR3 runs 13 amino acids, cysteine and phenylalanine included. Kept here is only the CDR3 DNA, which spans 39 bases and is read in frame from base 1. The germline V gene (reference sequence) gives CDR1 as SGHKS and CDR2 as YYEKEE. Ficoll-Paque density gradient centrifugation was the method used to isolate PBMCs. Recombination connected TRBV5-5 to TRBJ2-5; TRBD1 might be the D gene, on 7 matching bases. The sequenced material came from PBMCs or a T cell subset sorted from them (not recorded which). This receptor was obtained from a man aged 18 to 35 who had mild COVID-19 (a few samples of this study predate the infection). The sample titles of this study are shuffled in the database, so cell type and time point are left out; the donor was told from shared clones. The DNA sequence follows: TGTGCCAGCAGCCGGGACAGCGGGGAGACCCAGTACTTC. This yields the protein CASSRDSGETQYF.